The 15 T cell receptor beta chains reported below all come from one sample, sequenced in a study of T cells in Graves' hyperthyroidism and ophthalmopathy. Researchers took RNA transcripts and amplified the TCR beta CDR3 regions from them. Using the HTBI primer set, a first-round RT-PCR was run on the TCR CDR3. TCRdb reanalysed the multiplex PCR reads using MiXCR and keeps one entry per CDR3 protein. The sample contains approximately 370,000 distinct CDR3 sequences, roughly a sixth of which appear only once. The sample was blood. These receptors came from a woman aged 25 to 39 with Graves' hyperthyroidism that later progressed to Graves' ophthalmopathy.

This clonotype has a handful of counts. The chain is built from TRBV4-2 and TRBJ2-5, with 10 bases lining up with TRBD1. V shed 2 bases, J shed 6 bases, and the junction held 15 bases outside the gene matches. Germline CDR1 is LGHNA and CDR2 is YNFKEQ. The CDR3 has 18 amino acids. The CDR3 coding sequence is TGTGCCAGCAGCCAACTAGGCTCGGACAGGGGGAAGAGGAAGACCCAGTACTTC. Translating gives CASSQLGSDRGKRKTQYF.

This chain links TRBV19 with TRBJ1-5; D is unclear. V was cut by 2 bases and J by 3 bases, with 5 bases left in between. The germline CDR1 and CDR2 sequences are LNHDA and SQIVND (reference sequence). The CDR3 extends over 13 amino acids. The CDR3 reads CASSISFNQPQHF. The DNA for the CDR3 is TGTGCCAGTAGTATAAGTTTCAATCAGCCCCAGCATTTT.

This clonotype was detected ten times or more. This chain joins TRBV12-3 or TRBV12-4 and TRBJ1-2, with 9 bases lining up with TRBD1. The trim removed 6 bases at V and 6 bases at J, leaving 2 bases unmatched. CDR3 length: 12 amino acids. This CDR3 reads CASSWTGDGYTF. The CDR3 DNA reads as TGTGCCAGCAGCTGGACAGGGGATGGCTACACCTTC.

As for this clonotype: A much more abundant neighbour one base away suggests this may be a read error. The CDR3 nucleotides read TGTTCCAGCAGCTTAGACGGAGGAGTGGACACTGAAGCTTTCTTT. Its translation is CSSSLDGGVDTEAFF. The chain uses TRBV11-2 and TRBJ1-1; the D is unclear. The CDR3 covers 15 residues. Germline assignment: CDR1 SGHAT and CDR2 FQNNGV.

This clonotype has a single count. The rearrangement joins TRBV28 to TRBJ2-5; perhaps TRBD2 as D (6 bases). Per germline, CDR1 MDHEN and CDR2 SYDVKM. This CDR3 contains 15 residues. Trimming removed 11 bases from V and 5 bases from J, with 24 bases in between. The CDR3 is CASPPNRREMETQYF. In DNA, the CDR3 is TGTGCCTCCCCCCCCAACAGGAGGGAGATGGAGACCCAGTACTTC.

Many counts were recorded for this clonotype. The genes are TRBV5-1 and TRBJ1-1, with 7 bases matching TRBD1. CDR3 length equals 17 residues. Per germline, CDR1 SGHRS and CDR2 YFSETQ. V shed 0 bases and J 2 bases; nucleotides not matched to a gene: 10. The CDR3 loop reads CASSLEVWTGANTEAFF. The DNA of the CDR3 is TGCGCCAGCAGCTTGGAAGTATGGACAGGCGCCAACACTGAAGCTTTCTTT.

CDR3 sequence reads: CASSRPGTSTDTQYF. The DNA for the CDR3 is TGTGCCAGTTCTCGCCCTGGGACATCCACAGATACGCAGTATTTT. The rearrangement links TRBV19 to TRBJ2-3, with a weak D call TRBD1 (6 bases). The CDR3 is 15 residues long. Germline V CDR1 and CDR2: LNHDA, SQIVND (reference sequence). V was clipped by 8 bases and J by 2 bases, with 17 bases between them.

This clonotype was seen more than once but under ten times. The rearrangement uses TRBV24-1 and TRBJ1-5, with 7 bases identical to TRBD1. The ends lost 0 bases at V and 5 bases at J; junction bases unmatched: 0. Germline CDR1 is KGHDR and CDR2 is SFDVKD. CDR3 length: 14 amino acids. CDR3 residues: CATSDLTGDQPQHF. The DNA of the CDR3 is TGTGCCACCAGTGATTTGACAGGGGATCAGCCCCAGCATTTT.

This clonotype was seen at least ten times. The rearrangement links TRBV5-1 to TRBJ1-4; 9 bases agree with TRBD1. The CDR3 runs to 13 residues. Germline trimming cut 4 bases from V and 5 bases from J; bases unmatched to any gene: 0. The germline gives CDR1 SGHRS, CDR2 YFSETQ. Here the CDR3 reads CASSGTGNEKLFF. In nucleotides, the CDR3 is TGCGCCAGCAGCGGGACAGGGAATGAAAAACTGTTTTTT.

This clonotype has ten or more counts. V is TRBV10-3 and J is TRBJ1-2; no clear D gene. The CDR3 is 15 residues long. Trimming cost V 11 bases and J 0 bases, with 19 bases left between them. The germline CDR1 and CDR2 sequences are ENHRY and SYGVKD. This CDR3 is CAATGGERPNYGYTF. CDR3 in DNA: TGTGCCGCTACCGGCGGGGAGAGGCCTAACTATGGCTACACCTTC.

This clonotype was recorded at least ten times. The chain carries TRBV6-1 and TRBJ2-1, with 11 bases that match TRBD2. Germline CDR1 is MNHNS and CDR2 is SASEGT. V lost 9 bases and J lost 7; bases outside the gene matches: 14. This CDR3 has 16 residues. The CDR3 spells CASILAGGPLENEQFF. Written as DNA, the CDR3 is TGTGCCAGTATCTTAGCGGGAGGGCCTCTAGAAAATGAGCAGTTCTTC.

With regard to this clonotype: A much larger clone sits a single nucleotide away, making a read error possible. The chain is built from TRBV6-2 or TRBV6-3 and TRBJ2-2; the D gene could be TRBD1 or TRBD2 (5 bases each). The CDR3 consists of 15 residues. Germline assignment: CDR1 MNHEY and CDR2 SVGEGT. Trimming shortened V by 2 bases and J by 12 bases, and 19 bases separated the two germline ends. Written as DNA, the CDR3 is TGTGCCAGCAGTTACGAGGGGTTATCGGCTGGGAAGCTGTTTTTT. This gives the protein CASSYEGLSAGKLFF.

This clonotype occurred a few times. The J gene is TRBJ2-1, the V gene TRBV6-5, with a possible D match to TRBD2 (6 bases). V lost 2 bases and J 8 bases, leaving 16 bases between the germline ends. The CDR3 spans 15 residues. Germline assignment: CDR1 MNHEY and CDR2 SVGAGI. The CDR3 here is CASSYRAGGLYEQFF. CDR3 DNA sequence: TGTGCCAGCAGTTACAGGGCCGGGGGTCTCTATGAGCAGTTCTTC.

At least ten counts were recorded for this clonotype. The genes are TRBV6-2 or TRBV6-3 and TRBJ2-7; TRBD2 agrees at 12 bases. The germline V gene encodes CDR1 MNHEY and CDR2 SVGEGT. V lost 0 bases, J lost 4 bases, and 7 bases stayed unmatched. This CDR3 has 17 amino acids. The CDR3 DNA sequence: TGTGCCAGCAGTTACTCGAGCCCGACTAGCGGGAGATACGAGCAGTACTTC. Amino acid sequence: CASSYSSPTSGRYEQYF.

CDR3 amino acids: CASSPTRWGAEETQYF. The CDR3 DNA reads as TGCGCCAGCAGCCCGACACGCTGGGGGGCAGAAGAGACCCAGTACTTC. The chain combines TRBV5-1 with TRBJ2-5, with D possibly called TRBD1 or TRBD2 (6 bases each). CDR1 is SGHRS and CDR2 is YFSETQ in the germline V gene. The V end was cut by 4 bases, the J end by 3 bases, with 19 bases between. The CDR3 spans 16 residues.